Each of the 30 T cell receptor beta chains below was sequenced from the same sample in a study of T cell changes during pregnancy in multiple sclerosis. Only in-frame clones appear in the TCRdb table, and some are missing; sequencing was by immunoSEQ multiplex PCR. The top ten hold approximately 0.8% of the sample, which has some 60,000 clones, 91% seen once. Material: CD4+ T cells from peripheral blood mononuclear cells, obtained in the first trimester of pregnancy. The receptors here all came from a female donor with multiple sclerosis, enrolled in a pregnancy study.

The V and J genes are TRBV30 and TRBJ1-2; D is ambiguous. Trimming shortened V by 8 bases and J by 6 bases, and 10 bases separated the two germline ends. This CDR3 is 10 amino acids long. CDR1 is GTSNPN and CDR2 is SVGIG in the germline V gene (reference sequence). The CDR3 is CALGGNGYTF. Here the CDR3 DNA reads TGTGCCCTTGGAGGGAATGGCTACACCTTC.

The V gene is TRBV14, the J gene TRBJ2-1, with D maybe TRBD1 (5 bases). CDR1 is SGHDN, CDR2 FVKESK, per germline. Between the trimmed V and J ends, which lost 4 bases and 7 bases, there was a span of 23 bases. This CDR3 is built from 17 residues. CDR3 coding DNA: TGTGCCAGCAGCCTGAACACCGGAGTAAGGGGCATGAATGAGCAGTTCTTC. Protein: CASSLNTGVRGMNEQFF.

The rearrangement joins TRBV20-1 to TRBJ2-1, with D tentatively TRBD1 (5 bases). CDR1 and CDR2 (germline): DFQATT, SNEGSKA (reference sequence). The CDR3 extends over 10 amino acids. The ends were cut back, 4 bases at V and 12 bases at J, with 10 bases in the middle. CDR3 sequence (DNA): TGCAGTGCTAACAGGCCTCCGCAGTTCTTC. This codes for CSANRPPQFF.

This clone was recorded only once. The J gene is TRBJ1-2, the V gene TRBV5-5; 7 bases align to TRBD1. J gave up 7 bases and V 2 bases, and 2 bases lay outside the gene matches. The CDR3 length is 12 residues. Germline assignment: CDR1 SGHKS and CDR2 YYEKEE (reference sequence). The CDR3 DNA follows: TGTGCCAGCAGCTTTTCAGGGGGTGGCTACACCTTC. It translates to CASSFSGGGYTF.

This rearrangement joins TRBV25-1 to TRBJ2-2, with D possibly TRBD1 on 5 matching bases. Germline V lookup: CDR1 MGHDK, CDR2 SYGVNS. The CDR3 contains 15 residues. Trimming removed 3 bases at V and 3 bases at J, with 11 bases between. CDR3 bases: TGTGCCAGCAGTGAGACCAGGGTACACACCGGGGAGCTGTTTTTT. This codes for CASSETRVHTGELFF. Filled out from reference TRBV25-1 and TRBJ2-2, the complete variable domain reads EADIYQTPRYLVIGTGKKITLECSQTMGHDKMYWYQQDPGMELHLIHYSYGVNSTEKGDLSSESTVSRIRTEHFPLTLESARPSHTSQYLCASSETRVHTGELFFGEGSRLTVL.

V is TRBV28 and J is TRBJ2-1, with a tentative D call TRBD1 (6 bases). V lost 7 bases and J lost 2, with 18 bases in between. CDR3 length: 16 amino acids. Germline CDR1 reads MDHEN; CDR2 reads SYDVKM. CDR3 amino acids: CASNVGGAGTYNEQFF. The CDR3 DNA follows: TGTGCCAGCAACGTAGGGGGAGCAGGGACCTACAATGAGCAGTTCTTC.

This sequence joins TRBV5-4 and TRBJ2-5, with unresolved D. The V gene's germline CDR1 is SGHNT and CDR2 YYREEE (reference sequence). The CDR3 is 15 residues long. Trimming removed 0 bases at V and 1 base at J, with 10 bases between. The CDR3 sequence is CASSLAPGPQETQYF. DNA for the CDR3: TGTGCCAGCAGCTTGGCACCAGGCCCCCAAGAGACCCAGTACTTC. Variable domain in full (rest from reference TRBV5-4 and TRBJ2-5): ETGVTQSPTHLIKTRGQQVTLRCSSQSGHNTVSWYQQALGQGPQFIFQYYREEENGRGNFPPRFSGLQFPNYSSELNVNALELDDSALYLCASSLAPGPQETQYFGPGTRLLVL.

A few counts support this clone. This chain connects TRBV11-2 to TRBJ1-2; tentatively, D is TRBD1 (5 bases). The CDR3 extends over 14 amino acids. CDR1 is SGHAT, CDR2 FQNNGV, per germline. The V end was cut by 5 bases, the J end by 2 bases, with 12 bases between. CDR3 amino acids: CASSHRLGNYGYTF. DNA of the CDR3: TGTGCCAGCAGCCACAGGTTGGGGAACTATGGCTACACCTTC.

Only one count was recorded for this clone. This chain uses TRBV7-8 with TRBJ2-2; TRBD2 might be the D (5 bases). Germline values: CDR1 SGHVS, CDR2 FQNEAQ. Trimming took off 5 bases at V and 0 bases at J, with 25 bases between the two ends. This CDR3 is built from 20 residues. This CDR3 reads CASSARSGFPISANTGELFF. CDR3 nucleotides: TGTGCCAGCAGCGCCCGTTCGGGGTTCCCAATTTCCGCGAACACCGGGGAGCTGTTTTTT.

The V and J genes are TRBV4-3 and TRBJ1-3, with D maybe TRBD1 (5 bases). In germline, CDR1 is LGHNA, CDR2 YSLEER. This CDR3 contains 20 residues. The ends were cut back, 0 bases at V and 0 bases at J, with 21 bases in the middle. The CDR3 here is CASSQDLVSHTGVSGNTIYF. CDR3 coding DNA: TGCGCCAGCAGCCAAGATCTCGTGAGTCATACGGGGGTCTCTGGAAACACCATATATTTT.

The chain uses TRBV6-1 and TRBJ2-7; a possible D gene is TRBD2 (6 bases). Per the germline V gene, CDR1 is MNHNS and CDR2 is SASEGT. V was clipped by 8 bases and J by 3 bases, with 11 bases between them. The CDR3 loop spans 12 amino acids. CDR3 nucleotide sequence: TGTGCCAGCGCGCGACTAGGCTACGAGCAGTACTTC. Translated: CASARLGYEQYF.

V and J are TRBV5-7 and TRBJ2-7; 8 nucleotides line up with TRBD2. TRBV5-7 carries the ORF label, with uncertain function. This CDR3 contains 15 residues. V shed 4 bases, J shed 2 bases, and the junction held 8 bases outside the gene matches. The CDR3 here is CASSPIGGGTYEQYF. Here the CDR3 DNA reads TGTGCCAGCAGCCCTATCGGGGGGGGGACCTACGAGCAGTACTTC.

The chain joins TRBV5-4 to TRBJ2-7; D remains unclear. The CDR3 has 13 amino acids. Germline values: CDR1 SGHNT, CDR2 YYREEE (reference sequence). Trimming cost V 0 bases and J 7 bases, with 11 bases left between them. CDR3 residues: CASSLASGLEQYF. CDR3 in DNA: TGTGCCAGCAGCTTGGCCTCGGGTTTGGAGCAGTACTTC.

This clone was seen just once. The rearrangement uses TRBV4-3 and TRBJ2-2; 9 nucleotides line up with TRBD1. J was trimmed by 4 bases and V by 0 bases; bases with no gene match: 3. The germline V gene has CDR1 LGHNA and CDR2 YSLEER. This CDR3 region has 16 residues. CDR3 in DNA: TGCGCCAGCAGCCAAGATGGACAGGGGTTCACCGGGGAGCTGTTTTTT. Translation gives CASSQDGQGFTGELFF.

This clone was seen only once. The V and J genes are TRBV30 and TRBJ2-7; the D gene is possibly TRBD1 (5 bases). V gave up 4 bases and J gave up 3 bases, with 16 bases separating them. This CDR3 has 14 amino acids. The V gene's germline CDR1 is GTSNPN and CDR2 SVGIG (reference sequence). CDR3 sequence (DNA): TGTGCCTGGAAAAAGCAGGGTAGGGTCTACGAGCAGTACTTC. Its protein product is CAWKKQGRVYEQYF. Drawing the rest from reference TRBV30 and TRBJ2-7, the complete variable domain is SQTIHQWPATLVQPVGSPLSLECTVEGTSNPNLYWYRQAAGRGLQLLFYSVGIGQISSEVPQNLSASRPQDRQFILSSKKLLLSDSGFYLCAWKKQGRVYEQYFGPGTRLTVT.

This chain connects TRBV7-8 to TRBJ1-1; 8 nucleotides align to TRBD1. The CDR3 has 14 residues. Germline CDR1 and CDR2: SGHVS and FQNEAQ. J was trimmed by 1 base and V by 5 bases; bases with no gene match: 3. CDR3 sequence: CASSLTGGNTEAFF. The CDR3 bases are TGTGCCAGCAGCCTCACAGGGGGGAACACTGAAGCTTTCTTT.

The chain carries TRBV7-9 and TRBJ2-3; tentatively, D is TRBD1 (5 bases). The CDR3 contains 15 residues. V was clipped by 2 bases and J by 1 base, with 10 bases between them. CDR1 and CDR2 (germline): SEHNR, FQNEAQ (reference sequence). The CDR3 spells CASSLRLGRTDTQYF. The CDR3 region has the DNA TGTGCCAGCAGCTTAAGGTTGGGGCGCACAGATACGCAGTATTTT. Full variable domain (missing parts from reference TRBV7-9 and TRBJ2-3): DTGVSQNPRHKITKRGQNVTFRCDPISEHNRLYWYRQTLGQGPEFLTYFQNEAQLEKSRLLSDRFSAERPKGSFSTLEIQRTEQGDSAMYLCASSLRLGRTDTQYFGPGTRLTVL.

The rearrangement uses TRBV7-2 and TRBJ1-5; TRBD1 matches at 8 bases. J lost 2 bases, V lost 3 bases, and 6 bases had no gene match. CDR3 length: 16 amino acids. Germline assignment: CDR1 SGHTA and CDR2 FQGNSA. In DNA, the CDR3 is TGTGCCAGCAGCTTCCAGGGGGCGGCAGGCAATCAGCCCCAGCATTTT. Its translation: CASSFQGAAGNQPQHF.

V usage is TRBV15 and J usage is TRBJ2-1; perhaps TRBD1 as D (6 bases). The CDR3 is 15 residues long. Germline CDR1 LNHNV, CDR2 YYDKDF (reference sequence). Trimming pared 1 base from V and 0 bases from J, leaving 7 bases between. CDR3 nucleotide sequence: TGTGCCACCAGCAGAGGCAGGGGCTCCTACAATGAGCAGTTCTTC. Translation gives CATSRGRGSYNEQFF.

This rearrangement joins TRBV9 to TRBJ1-4, with 10 bases matching TRBD1. The V segment lost 4 bases and the J segment 5 bases; nucleotides outside the gene matches: 8. The CDR3 has 16 residues. Per germline, CDR1 SGDLS and CDR2 YYNGEE. The CDR3 region has the DNA TGTGCCAGCAGCTCACTGACAGGGGGCGGAAATGAAAAACTGTTTTTT. This gives the protein CASSSLTGGGNEKLFF.

The CDR3 loop reads CASSPGDNSYNEQFF. CDR3 DNA sequence: TGTGCCAGCAGTCCTGGGGACAACTCCTACAATGAGCAGTTCTTC. This sequence joins TRBV27 and TRBJ2-1; TRBD1 is a possible D gene (6 bases). Trimming shortened V by 5 bases and J by 0 bases, and 11 bases separated the two germline ends. Per germline, CDR1 MNHEY and CDR2 SMNVEV (reference sequence). CDR3 length: 15 amino acids.

The chain joins TRBV18 to TRBJ2-3, with TRBD2 identical over 11 bases. Per germline, CDR1 KGHSH and CDR2 LQKENI. V was pared by 1 base and J by 2 bases, with 5 bases of the junction left unmatched. CDR3 length: 17 residues. Written as DNA, the CDR3 is TGTGCCAGCTCACCACGGCCTAGCGGGGGGTCCACAGATACGCAGTATTTT. Its translation is CASSPRPSGGSTDTQYF. Complete variable domain (other parts from reference TRBV18 and TRBJ2-3): NAGVMQNPRHLVRRRGQEARLRCSPMKGHSHVYWYRQLPEEGLKFMVYLQKENIIDESGMPKERFSAEFPKEGPSILRIQQVVRGDSAAYFCASSPRPSGGSTDTQYFGPGTRLTVL.

CDR3 in amino acids: CASSGSGLNTF. The CDR3 DNA reads as TGTGCCAGCAGCGGATCAGGGCTCAACACCTTC. This chain joins TRBV9 and TRBJ1-2; TRBD1 might be the D (5 bases). The V and J ends lost 3 bases and 12 bases respectively, with 12 bases between them. Germline V gene data show CDR1 as SGDLS and CDR2 as YYNGEE. The CDR3 loop spans 11 amino acids.

The chain combines TRBV6-1 with TRBJ1-5; TRBD1 agrees at 10 bases. The V gene's germline CDR1 is MNHNS and CDR2 SASEGT. V lost 6 bases, J lost 7 bases, and 9 bases stayed unmatched. This CDR3 contains 15 residues. Written as DNA, the CDR3 is TGTGCCAGCAGCCCCACCGGGACAGGGGTGCAGCCCCAGCATTTT. The encoded protein is CASSPTGTGVQPQHF.

The gene calls are TRBV6-5 and TRBJ1-2, with D possibly being TRBD1 (6 bases). The CDR3 has 11 amino acids. CDR1 and CDR2 (germline): MNHEY, SVGAGI. Trimming took 8 bases from V and 3 from J, leaving 7 bases between them. CDR3 nucleotides: TGTGCCAGCTACAGGGACTATGGCTACACCTTC. The encoded protein is CASYRDYGYTF.

CDR3 sequence (DNA): TGTGCCATACGATCGAGGGCTAATGAAAAACTGTTTTTT. Its protein product is CAIRSRANEKLFF. This chain connects TRBV6-5 to TRBJ1-4; D is unclear. CDR1 is MNHEY and CDR2 is SVGAGI in the germline V gene. Trimming took 10 bases from V and 3 from J, leaving 12 bases between them. This CDR3 spans 13 amino acids.

In this sample, this clone turned up once. The chain employs TRBV6-4 and TRBJ2-4, with a possible D match to TRBD2 (5 bases). The germline V and J ends were trimmed by 10 bases and 8 bases, with 15 bases remaining between them. Germline CDR1 MRHNA, CDR2 SNTAGT. There are 12 residues in the CDR3. For the CDR3, the DNA is TGTGCCACCCGAGGGTTAGCCGACATTCAGTACTTC. It yields the protein CATRGLADIQYF.

J is TRBJ2-1 and V is TRBV14; TRBD1 matches 8 bases. The V and J ends lost 1 base and 3 bases, in that order; junction bases with no gene match: 11. Germline CDR1 is SGHDN and CDR2 is FVKESK. The CDR3 length is 18 residues. CDR3 DNA: TGTGCCAGCAGCCAAGGGACAGGGCTACTCGGGGGCTACAATGAGCAGTTCTTC. Its translation is CASSQGTGLLGGYNEQFF.

The rearrangement links TRBV19 to TRBJ1-6, with D unclear. Germline lookup yields CDR1 LNHDA and CDR2 SQIVND (reference sequence). V lost 2 bases and J lost 11, with 13 bases in between. The CDR3 loop spans 14 amino acids. This chain's CDR3 is CASSITEQSPPLHF. CDR3 coding DNA: TGTGCCAGTAGTATAACCGAACAGAGTCCACCCCTCCACTTT.

The rearrangement uses TRBV11-2 and TRBJ2-5; 10 positions agree with TRBD2. Germline CDR1 reads SGHAT; CDR2 reads FQNNGV. V shed 5 bases, J shed 10 bases, and the junction held 7 bases outside the gene matches. This CDR3 comprises 13 residues. This CDR3 is CASSPAGGRIQYF. CDR3 coding DNA: TGTGCCAGCAGCCCAGCGGGGGGGCGAATCCAGTACTTC.